The 9 T cell receptor beta chains given below trace back to one sample, sequenced in a study of siplizumab effects on memory and regulatory T cells. Measured with immunoSEQ multiplex PCR; TCRdb has only the in-frame clones, and not every one. The sample holds some 100,000 clones, 93% seen once. Input material: non-Treg CD4+ T cells sorted from blood. The receptor source for this set is a human donor in good health.

V is TRBV28 and J is TRBJ1-2, with D maybe TRBD1 (5 bases). Germline V gene data show CDR1 as MDHEN and CDR2 as SYDVKM. Trimming stripped 6 bases from V and 4 bases from J, with 12 bases between. There are 13 residues in the CDR3. The CDR3 DNA sequence: TGTGCCAGCAGGGGACGACCGTCCTATGGCTACACCTTC. This sequence encodes CASRGRPSYGYTF.

The rearrangement uses TRBV7-2 and TRBJ2-7; TRBD1 matches at 9 bases. Unmatched junction bases numbered 10, after V lost 5 bases and J lost 2 bases. Germline assignment: CDR1 SGHTA and CDR2 FQGNSA. The length of the CDR3 is 16 residues. This chain's CDR3 is CASSLQGAGGPYEQYF. The CDR3 bases are TGTGCCAGCAGCCTACAGGGGGCCGGAGGCCCCTACGAGCAGTACTTC.

The rearrangement joins TRBV5-6 to TRBJ2-2, with TRBD1 matching over 10 bases. This CDR3 is built from 15 residues. With 3 bases clipped from V and 3 bases from J, the junction kept 2 bases outside the gene matches. Germline values: CDR1 SGHDT, CDR2 YYEEEE. The CDR3 nucleotides are TGTGCCAGCAGCTCCGGGACAGGGGACACCGGGGAGCTGTTTTTT. Its translation is CASSSGTGDTGELFF.

The chain recombines TRBV6-5 with TRBJ1-6; no reliable D call. Trimming took 2 bases from V and 6 from J, leaving 2 bases between them. Germline assignment: CDR1 MNHEY and CDR2 SVGAGI. The CDR3 loop spans 12 amino acids. DNA for the CDR3: TGTGCCAGCAGTTACCTTAATTCACCCCTCCACTTT. Translating gives CASSYLNSPLHF.

This clone was found once. V is TRBV5-1 and J is TRBJ1-1, with TRBD1 matching 8 bases. V gave up 5 bases and J gave up 6 bases; unmatched junction bases: 12. The CDR3 is 15 amino acids. Germline loops: CDR1 SGHRS, CDR2 YFSETQ. The CDR3 nucleotides read TGCGCCAGCAGTGGAGTCCAGGGGGCGGTCTCTGAAGCTTTCTTT. Encoded protein: CASSGVQGAVSEAFF.

The chain recombines TRBV7-3 with TRBJ2-3, with 11 bases fitting TRBD2. V was clipped by 6 bases and J by 4 bases; unmatched bases: 9. This CDR3 contains 16 residues. From germline, CDR1 is SGHTA and CDR2 FQGTGA. In DNA form, the CDR3 reads TGTGCCAGCAGTCGTAGCGGGGGGGCCTCTGCAGATACGCAGTATTTT. Its protein is CASSRSGGASADTQYF.

J is TRBJ2-2 and V is TRBV9; D is possibly TRBD2 (5 bases). V was trimmed by 0 bases and J by 2 bases, leaving 11 bases between them. This CDR3 has 16 amino acids. Looked up from germline, CDR1 is SGDLS and CDR2 is YYNGEE. The CDR3 coding sequence is TGTGCCAGCAGCGTAGGAGGCCTAGCAAACACCGGGGAGCTGTTTTTT. Protein product: CASSVGGLANTGELFF.

The chain recombines TRBV11-1 with TRBJ2-3; TRBD2 agrees at 10 bases. V lost 2 bases and J lost 4; bases outside the gene matches: 6. Germline V gives CDR1 SGHAT, CDR2 FQDESV (reference sequence). The CDR3 runs to 16 residues. The CDR3 reads CASSLRPSGGSDTQYF. Written as DNA, the CDR3 is TGTGCCAGCAGCTTAAGGCCTAGCGGGGGTTCAGATACGCAGTATTTT.

This sequence joins TRBV7-2 and TRBJ2-1; D might be TRBD2 (5 bases). Trimming pared 5 bases from V and 8 bases from J, leaving 22 bases between. Germline CDR1 and CDR2: SGHTA and FQGNSA. This CDR3 contains 16 residues. The CDR3 nucleotides are TGTGCCAGCAGCCTTCCCCAAACAGTGCTTAGCGATGAGCAGTTCTTC. Translated, it gives CASSLPQTVLSDEQFF.